This T cell receptor (beta chain) stems from a study of blood T cell repertoires in COVID-19. As for the study in general: The analysed material was cDNA or gDNA that came from T cells, B-cell-depleted T cells, or PBMCs.

CDR1 is LNHDA, CDR2 SQIVND, per germline (reference sequence). Trimming took off 3 bases at V and 7 bases at J, with 17 bases between the two ends. This CDR3 is built from 15 residues. Original processing methods: Amplification of reference gene primers provided the estimated nucleated cell counts. Sequencing was performed with immunoSEQ multiplex PCR; in TCRdb, only in-frame clones are kept and a portion is missing. V and J calls and clone size are given by that table; D and trimming were obtained from the DNA. The sample records some 670,000 clones, 85% to 90% being singletons. This TCR was recovered from a woman aged 18-29 years with acute or convalescent COVID-19. Sequences were obtained from peripheral blood. The chain recombines TRBV19 with TRBJ2-3; D may be TRBD2 (6 bases). In DNA, the CDR3 is TGTGCCAGTAGTATGGGGGGTGGATTTGCAAATACGCAGTATTTT. The encoded protein is CASSMGGGFANTQYF.